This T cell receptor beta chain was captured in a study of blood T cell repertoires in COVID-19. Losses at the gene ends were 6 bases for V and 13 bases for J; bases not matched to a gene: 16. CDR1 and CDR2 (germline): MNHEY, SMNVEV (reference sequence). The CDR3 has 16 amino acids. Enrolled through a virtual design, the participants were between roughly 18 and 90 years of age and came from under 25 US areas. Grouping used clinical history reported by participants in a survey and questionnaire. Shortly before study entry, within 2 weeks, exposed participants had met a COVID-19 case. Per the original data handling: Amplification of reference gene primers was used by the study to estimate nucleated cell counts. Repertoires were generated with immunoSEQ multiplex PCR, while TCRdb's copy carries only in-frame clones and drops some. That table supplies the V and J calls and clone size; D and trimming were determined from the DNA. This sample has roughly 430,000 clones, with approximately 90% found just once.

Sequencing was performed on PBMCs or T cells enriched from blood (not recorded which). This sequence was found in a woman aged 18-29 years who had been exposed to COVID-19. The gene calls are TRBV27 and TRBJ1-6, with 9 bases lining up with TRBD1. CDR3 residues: CASSSGRWTGVTPLHF. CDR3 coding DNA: TGTGCCAGCAGCTCTGGCCGGTGGACAGGGGTTACCCCCCTCCACTTT.